A selection of T cell receptor beta chains follows, all from one sample in a study of T-cell memory formation after mild COVID-19. TCRdb reanalysed the 5' RACE reads using MiXCR and keeps one entry per CDR3 protein. In the table there are 120,000 or so distinct CDR3 sequences, 17% of which are singletons. The specimen sequenced was PBMCs or a T cell subset sorted from them (not recorded which). The receptors stem from a man aged 18 to 30 who had mild COVID-19 (a few samples of this study predate the infection). Cell type and time point are not known. CDR3s include the opening cysteine and the closing phenylalanine or tryptophan. A D gene is named only where the DNA matches it firmly. The size field is filled for only some rows; it gives once, few, many or a size class.

>15|TRBD2|TRBV4-2|TRBJ2-1|many
CASSQGAGGLDEQFF
TGTGCCAGCAGCCAAGGAGCGGGGGGGCTTGATGAGCAGTTCTTC
>16|.|TRBV6-1|TRBJ1-5|.
CASSESWGQAGEPQHF
TGTGCCAGCAGTGAATCCTGGGGTCAGGCCGGGGAGCCCCAGCATTTT
>15|.|TRBV18|TRBJ1-1|.
CASSPPGLRNTEAFF
TGTGCCAGCTCACCTCCGGGACTCAGAAACACTGAAGCTTTCTTT
>16|TRBD2|TRBV6-6|TRBJ2-5|few
CASSYRPGTSGETQYF
TGTGCCAGCAGCTACCGTCCCGGGACTAGCGGGGAGACCCAGTACTTC
>12|.|TRBV7-2|TRBJ2-1|few
CASSRPGNEQFF
TGTGCCAGCAGCCGACCAGGTAACGAGCAGTTCTTC
>13|.|TRBV18|TRBJ1-1|.
CASSSRGGTEAFF
TGTGCCAGCTCATCTCGAGGGGGGACTGAAGCTTTCTTT
>14|.|TRBV6-5|TRBJ2-7|many
CASSYSRGSYEQYF
TGTGCCAGCAGTTACTCGCGGGGCTCCTACGAGCAGTACTTC
>13|TRBD1|TRBV12-3/TRBV12-4|TRBJ1-2|.
CASSPTGGNGYTF
TGTGCCAGCAGTCCCACAGGGGGCAATGGCTACACCTTC
>16|.|TRBV7-2|TRBJ2-3|.
CASSRGSSRSADTQYF
TGTGCCAGCAGTAGAGGGAGCAGCCGCTCCGCAGATACGCAGTATTTT
>11|.|TRBV20-1|TRBJ1-2|.
CSAYGLYGYTF
TGCAGTGCTTATGGACTCTATGGCTACACCTTC
>14|.|TRBV12-3/TRBV12-4|TRBJ2-1|many
CASSLEAPNNEQFF
TGTGCCAGCAGTTTGGAGGCCCCGAACAATGAGCAGTTCTTC
>15|TRBD2|TRBV12-3/TRBV12-4|TRBJ2-3|.
CASSILAGGTDTQYF
TGTGCCAGCAGCATACTAGCGGGGGGCACAGATACGCAGTATTTT
>12|.|TRBV12-3/TRBV12-4|TRBJ1-5|few
CASSDRLQPQHF
TGTGCCAGCAGTGACCGTTTACAGCCCCAGCATTTT
>13|.|TRBV5-5|TRBJ1-1|few
CASSVRGNTEAFF
TGTGCCAGCAGCGTACGGGGGAACACTGAAGCTTTCTTT
>13|.|TRBV12-3/TRBV12-4|TRBJ2-1|few
CASSLAEWTQQFF
TGTGCCAGCAGTTTAGCGGAATGGACCCAGCAGTTCTTC
>13|.|TRBV12-3/TRBV12-4|TRBJ1-6|.
CASSPRDNSPLHF
TGTGCCAGCAGTCCTCGTGATAATTCACCCCTCCACTTT
>17|.|TRBV5-1|TRBJ2-6|.
CASSFIPGTAGANVLTF
TGCGCCAGCAGCTTCATTCCGGGGACGGCCGGGGCCAACGTCCTGACTTTC
>15|TRBD1|TRBV7-2|TRBJ1-3|.
CASSLALQGGNTIYF
TGTGCCAGCAGCTTAGCCCTACAGGGGGGAAACACCATATATTTT
>15|.|TRBV7-2|TRBJ2-7|.
CASSLWAGDTYEQYF
TGTGCCAGCAGCCTCTGGGCAGGGGACACCTACGAGCAGTACTTC
>13|.|TRBV5-1|TRBJ1-1|few
CASSFLGHTEAFF
TGCGCCAGCAGCTTTTTGGGTCACACTGAAGCTTTCTTT
>14|.|TRBV7-2|TRBJ1-2|.
CASSLPGKDYGYTF
TGTGCCAGCAGCTTGCCGGGGAAAGACTATGGCTACACCTTC
>11|.|TRBV12-3/TRBV12-4|TRBJ1-1|few
CASSSGAAAFF
TGTGCCAGCAGTTCAGGGGCCGCAGCTTTCTTT
>14|TRBD1|TRBV2|TRBJ1-5|.
CASSGTGGGQPQHF
TGTGCCAGCAGTGGGACAGGGGGTGGTCAGCCCCAGCATTTT
>14|TRBD1|TRBV20-1|TRBJ2-3|.
CSAKGTGHTDTQYF
TGCAGTGCTAAGGGGACAGGCCACACAGATACGCAGTATTTT
>16|.|TRBV6-5|TRBJ2-1|.
CASKPLLAGTRNEQFF
TGTGCCAGCAAACCTCTGCTCGCAGGAACCAGGAATGAGCAGTTCTTC
>15|TRBD1|TRBV15|TRBJ2-5|.
CATSKRTGGAETQYF
TGTGCCACCAGCAAGAGGACAGGGGGCGCAGAGACCCAGTACTTC
>15|.|TRBV7-9|TRBJ2-3|.
CASSLALGTVDTQYF
TGTGCCAGCAGCTTAGCCCTCGGCACAGTAGATACGCAGTATTTT
>14|.|TRBV20-1|TRBJ2-2|.
CSARDPAHTGELFF
TGCAGTGCTAGAGATCCGGCGCACACCGGGGAGCTGTTTTTT